The 9 T cell receptor beta chains below were found in one sample sequenced in a study of blood T cells in healthy people across ages. Then a second PCR, running about 7 to 11 cycles, was carried out with a sample-barcoded 5' primer and a J-beta primer mix. MiXCR, run by TCRdb on the 5' RACE reads, gives a single entry per CDR3 protein. The sample contains about 830,000 distinct CDR3 sequences, less than 80% of which appear only once. Sample: blood. The origin of the receptors is a man aged 25-40 years in good health.

This rearrangement joins TRBV10-3 to TRBJ2-5; D perhaps matches TRBD1 (7 bases). V was trimmed by 10 bases and J by 2 bases, leaving 14 bases between them. The CDR3 covers 13 residues. CDR1 and CDR2 (germline): ENHRY, SYGVKD. CDR3 sequence reads: CATGGRAQETQYF. The CDR3 DNA reads as TGTGCCACAGGGGGGAGAGCGCAAGAGACCCAGTACTTC.

The V gene is TRBV6-2 or TRBV6-3, the J gene TRBJ2-3; 10 bases are shared with TRBD2. This CDR3 has 15 amino acids. Germline-derived CDR1 and CDR2 are MNHEY and SVGEGT. Trimming removed 11 bases from V and 6 bases from J; junction bases left unmatched: 14. Here the CDR3 reads CAAAGIAGGLDTQYF. CDR3 sequence (DNA): TGTGCCGCAGCGGGGATAGCGGGGGGTTTGGATACGCAGTATTTT.

This clonotype came up a few times. The chain carries TRBV28 and TRBJ2-3; 8 bases agree with TRBD2. V shed 8 bases and J 2 bases; nucleotides not matched to a gene: 6. Germline CDR1 MDHEN, CDR2 SYDVKM. The CDR3 is made up of 14 amino acids. CDR3 bases: TGTGCCAGCGAGAGTAGCGGGGTCACAGATACGCAGTATTTT. It translates to CASESSGVTDTQYF.

The chain combines TRBV3-1 with TRBJ2-7; TRBD2 might be the D (7 bases). With 6 bases removed from V and 5 bases from J, the gap between germline ends came to 14 bases. The CDR3 spans 13 residues. CDR1 and CDR2 (germline): LGHDT, YNNKEL (reference sequence). CDR3 sequence reads: CASRSGGGHEQYF. The DNA of the CDR3 is TGTGCCAGCAGGTCCGGCGGGGGCCACGAGCAGTACTTC.

This clonotype was seen a handful of times. V gene TRBV5-1 combines with J gene TRBJ2-3, with D tentatively TRBD1 (5 bases). The germline gives CDR1 SGHRS, CDR2 YFSETQ. The CDR3 length is 12 residues. V shed 7 bases and J shed 10 bases, with 16 bases lying between them. The CDR3 nucleotides are TGCGCCAGCGGACACCCCGATGATGCGCAGTATTTT. Translating gives CASGHPDDAQYF.

This chain uses TRBV7-8 with TRBJ1-6; D gene unclear. Trimming took off 0 bases at V and 0 bases at J, with 9 bases between the two ends. The CDR3 totals 17 residues. The V gene's germline CDR1 is SGHVS and CDR2 FQNEAQ. The CDR3 sequence: CASSLAGRSSYNSPLHF. The CDR3 nucleotides read TGTGCCAGCAGCTTAGCAGGTCGAAGCTCCTATAATTCACCCCTCCACTTT.

This clonotype has a handful of counts. The rearrangement joins TRBV20-1 to TRBJ2-3; D is possibly TRBD1 (5 bases). The CDR3 extends over 14 amino acids. Germline V lookup: CDR1 DFQATT, CDR2 SNEGSKA (reference sequence). CDR3 in DNA: TGCAGCGCCAGGGTGGCCCTCGGCACAGATACGCAGTATTTT. Residues: CSARVALGTDTQYF.

The chain carries TRBV7-9 and TRBJ2-3, with TRBD2 as a possible D gene (5 bases). V dropped 3 bases and J dropped 2 bases, with 9 bases sitting between them. The CDR3 loop spans 14 amino acids. Germline values: CDR1 SEHNR, CDR2 FQNEAQ (reference sequence). CDR3 amino acids: CASSLGSYTDTQYF. In DNA, the CDR3 is TGTGCCAGCAGCTTGGGGAGTTACACAGATACGCAGTATTTT.

This clonotype was observed a few times. The V and J genes are TRBV29-1 and TRBJ1-2, with a weak D call TRBD1 (6 bases). The CDR3 covers 13 residues. Germline loops: CDR1 SQVTM, CDR2 ANQGSEA. Deletions cut 4 bases from V and 3 bases from J, with 12 bases between. CDR3 protein: CSVAAGEHYGYTF. The DNA of the CDR3 is TGCAGCGTTGCGGCAGGGGAACACTATGGCTACACCTTC.